This T cell receptor beta chain emerged from a study of yellow fever vaccine responses in identical twins. This clonotype was observed a handful of times. Its antigen is unidentified. Whole-study results and caveats: Twins' vaccine T cell responses reportedly seemed partly convergent and partly personalized.

CDR1 is SGHNT, CDR2 YYREEE, per germline (reference sequence). The CDR3 length is 13 residues. Trimming left V 3 bases short and J 2 bases short, with 8 bases between. One entry per CDR3 protein results from TCRdb running MiXCR on the RT-PCR reads. Of about 18,000 distinct CDR3 sequences in the sample, less than 70% were seen once. The material sequenced was T cells from blood (PBMCs), unsorted or a sorted subset (not recorded which), taken before or after yellow fever vaccination (not recorded which). V and J are TRBV5-4 and TRBJ2-5; D is ambiguous. This TCR came from a young woman who received the yellow fever vaccine. Here the CDR3 reads CASSSKLQETQYF. The CDR3 region has the DNA TGTGCCAGCAGCTCCAAGCTGCAAGAGACCCAGTACTTC.